Presented here are 14 T cell receptor beta chains from one specimen sequenced in a study of T cells after yellow fever vaccination. TCRdb called the 5' RACE reads again in MiXCR, with one record for every CDR3 protein. The sample lists some 560,000 distinct CDR3 sequences; 15% to 20% were seen once. The material sequenced was PBMCs, taken 15 days after the yellow fever booster vaccination. All receptors derive from a man aged 30-40 years who received the YFV17D yellow fever vaccine.

The V and J genes are TRBV7-2 and TRBJ1-1; a weak D match, TRBD1 (5 bases). Trimming took 5 bases from V and 4 from J, leaving 14 bases between them. From germline, CDR1 is SGHTA and CDR2 FQGNSA. The CDR3 spans 14 residues. The DNA of the CDR3 is TGTGCCAGCAGCCTCGGACATAGGGTCACTGAAGCTTTCTTT. As protein: CASSLGHRVTEAFF.

This clonotype was found many times. This rearrangement joins TRBV9 to TRBJ2-1; either TRBD1 or TRBD2 may fit D (5 bases each). Germline V gene data show CDR1 as SGDLS and CDR2 as YYNGEE. The CDR3 length is 17 residues. V gave up 3 bases and J gave up 5 bases, with 21 bases separating them. DNA of the CDR3: TGTGCCAGCAGCGCAAGAGGGGATCCTAGAGGAAACAATGAGCAGTTCTTC. Encoded protein: CASSARGDPRGNNEQFF.

This clonotype was recorded a few times. CDR3 bases: TGTGCCTGGAGACCTGGCTACACCTTC. This gives the protein CAWRPGYTF. V is TRBV30 and J is TRBJ1-2, with D unclear. Germline V lookup: CDR1 GTSNPN, CDR2 SVGIG (reference sequence). Trimming took off 3 bases at V and 7 bases at J, with 3 bases between the two ends. The CDR3 contains 9 residues. Variable domain in full (rest from reference TRBV30 and TRBJ1-2): SQTIHQWPATLVQPVGSPLSLECTVEGTSNPNLYWYRQAAGRGLQLLFYSVGIGQISSEVPQNLSASRPQDRQFILSSKKLLLSDSGFYLCAWRPGYTFGSGTRLTVV.

There are a few counts of this clonotype. The rearrangement links TRBV24-1 to TRBJ1-1; D ambiguous. CDR1 and CDR2 (germline): KGHDR, SFDVKD. Trimming removed 3 bases at V and 5 bases at J, with 9 bases between. The CDR3 has 13 residues. The CDR3 loop reads CATSDLERTEAFF. The CDR3 coding sequence is TGTGCCACCAGTGATCTGGAGAGGACTGAAGCTTTCTTT.

This clonotype has only a few counts. The CDR3 spells CASSYIGEAAQYF. The CDR3 coding sequence is TGTGCCAGCAGTTATATCGGGGAAGCGGCCCAGTACTTC. This chain joins TRBV6-2 or TRBV6-3 and TRBJ2-5; tentatively, D is TRBD2 (5 bases). V was shortened by 3 bases and J by 9 bases, with 14 bases between the two germline ends. The CDR3 covers 13 residues. The germline V gene encodes CDR1 MNHEY and CDR2 SVGEGT.

Written as DNA, the CDR3 is TGTGCCAGCAGCTCGGAACTAGGGCCCTACGAGCAGTACTTC. It yields the protein CASSSELGPYEQYF. The genes are TRBV7-9 and TRBJ2-7, with D perhaps matching TRBD2 (5 bases). V lost 4 bases and J 2 bases, leaving 12 bases between the germline ends. This CDR3 region has 14 residues. Germline V gene sequence: CDR1 SEHNR, CDR2 FQNEAQ (reference sequence).

V is TRBV18 and J is TRBJ2-7; no reliable D call. Germline assignment: CDR1 KGHSH and CDR2 LQKENI. The CDR3 has 13 residues. The germline V and J ends were trimmed by 3 bases and 3 bases, with 9 bases remaining between them. As DNA, the CDR3 is TGTGCCAGCTCACCCTCAGCTTACTACGAGCAGTACTTC. It is translated as CASSPSAYYEQYF.

J is TRBJ2-2 and V is TRBV27, with 9 bases lining up with TRBD1. This CDR3 is 16 amino acids long. J gave up 0 bases and V 5 bases, and 4 bases lay outside the gene matches. CDR1 and CDR2 from the germline V gene are MNHEY and SMNVEV (reference sequence). The CDR3 is CASSEQGAANTGELFF. CDR3 in DNA: TGTGCCAGCAGTGAACAGGGGGCTGCGAACACCGGGGAGCTGTTTTTT.

The gene calls are TRBV15 and TRBJ1-5; D gene unclear. The germline V and J ends were trimmed by 0 bases and 5 bases, with 5 bases remaining between them. CDR3 length equals 13 residues. The germline gives CDR1 LNHNV, CDR2 YYDKDF (reference sequence). The CDR3 nucleotides are TGTGCCACCAGCAGAGATGCAGATCAGCCCCAGCATTTT. Protein product: CATSRDADQPQHF.

This sequence joins TRBV20-1 and TRBJ2-3; 8 bases agree with TRBD2. V gave up 8 bases and J gave up 3 bases; unmatched junction bases: 7. Germline assignment: CDR1 DFQATT and CDR2 SNEGSKA (reference sequence). CDR3 length: 13 amino acids. The CDR3 DNA reads as TGCAGTCTTACTAGCGGACCTACAGATACGCAGTATTTT. Translating it yields CSLTSGPTDTQYF.

This clonotype was counted between two and nine times. V gene TRBV9 combines with J gene TRBJ2-3, with 10 bases lining up with TRBD2. The CDR3 length is 17 residues. The V gene end was trimmed by 0 bases and the J gene end by 1 base; junction bases not matched to a gene: 5. The germline gives CDR1 SGDLS, CDR2 YYNGEE. DNA for the CDR3: TGTGCCAGCAGCGTAGCCCCCACTAGCGGGGGCACAGATACGCAGTATTTT. Amino acids: CASSVAPTSGGTDTQYF. The full variable domain, with the rest looked up from reference TRBV9 and TRBJ2-3, is DSGVTQTPKHLITATGQRVTLRCSPRSGDLSVYWYQQSLDQGLQFLIQYYNGEERAKGNILERFSAQQFPDLHSELNLSSLELGDSALYFCASSVAPTSGGTDTQYFGPGTRLTVL.

The sample holds a few counts of this clonotype. V gene TRBV6-5 combines with J gene TRBJ2-2; TRBD2 matches at 13 bases. V lost 2 bases to trimming and J lost 0 bases; unmatched junction nucleotides: 0. Looked up from germline, CDR1 is MNHEY and CDR2 is SVGAGI. CDR3 length equals 17 residues. CDR3 amino acids: CASSYGTSGTNTGELFF. DNA of the CDR3: TGTGCCAGCAGTTACGGGACTAGCGGGACGAACACCGGGGAGCTGTTTTTT.

The chain uses TRBV29-1 and TRBJ2-3, with TRBD2 matching over 10 bases. Germline CDR1 SQVTM, CDR2 ANQGSEA. The CDR3 consists of 15 residues. The J segment lost 6 bases and the V segment lost 4 bases, leaving 10 bases of the junction unmatched. CDR3 bases: TGCAGCGTTGTCCCACTAGCGGGACCCCTGGATACGCAGTATTTT. Amino acid sequence: CSVVPLAGPLDTQYF.

This clonotype was seen only a few times. The V and J genes are TRBV7-3 and TRBJ1-1; TRBD1 matches 7 bases. With 5 bases clipped from V and 4 bases from J, the junction kept 13 bases outside the gene matches. This CDR3 region has 16 residues. CDR1 and CDR2 (germline): SGHTA, FQGTGA. The CDR3, as DNA: TGTGCCAGCAGCGCTTTTGCCGGGACAGCGAGCACTGAAGCTTTCTTT. Protein: CASSAFAGTASTEAFF. The full variable domain, completed using reference TRBV7-3 and TRBJ1-1, is GAGVSQTPSNKVTEKGKYVELRCDPISGHTALYWYRQSLGQGPEFLIYFQGTGAADDSGLPNDRFFAVRPEGSVSTLKIQRTERGDSAVYLCASSAFAGTASTEAFFGQGTRLTVV.